Below are 13 T cell receptor beta chains sequenced from a single sample in a study of T cell responses to AZD1222 COVID-19 vaccine. The repertoire was sequenced with immunoSEQ multiplex PCR; TCRdb's copy has only in-frame clones and lacks some. The sample has more than 110,000 clones, less than 95% seen once. The sequencing here drew on peripheral blood, taken on day 0 of AZD1222 vaccination. Receptor source: an adult in good health.

V gene TRBV2 combines with J gene TRBJ2-7; possible D gene TRBD2, 7 bases. CDR1 and CDR2 (germline): SNHLY, FYNNEI. Trimming removed 5 bases at V and 7 bases at J, with 21 bases between. The CDR3 has 15 amino acids. CDR3: CASSPNRGRVGEQYF. The CDR3 DNA reads as TGTGCCAGCAGTCCCAATAGGGGGAGGGTCGGGGAGCAGTACTTC.

The CDR3 sequence is CARPRLNTEAFF. CDR3 nucleotide sequence: TGTGCCAGACCAAGGTTGAACACTGAAGCTTTCTTT. This chain uses TRBV11-3 with TRBJ1-1; no reliable D call. Trimming shortened V by 9 bases and J by 0 bases, and 8 bases separated the two germline ends. The germline gives CDR1 SGHNT, CDR2 YENEEA. The CDR3 is 12 residues long.

The chain links TRBV3-1 (or the pseudogene TRBV3-2) to TRBJ2-2; D not certain. The CDR3 is made up of 12 amino acids. Trimming took 3 bases from V and 7 from J, leaving 6 bases between them. The germline V gene has CDR1 LGHDT and CDR2 YNNKEL (reference sequence). The CDR3 sequence: CASSHRGGELFF. CDR3 DNA sequence: TGTGCCAGCAGCCATCGCGGCGGGGAGCTGTTTTTT.

The chain combines TRBV5-6 with TRBJ2-5, with 9 nucleotides matching TRBD2. In germline, CDR1 is SGHDT, CDR2 YYEEEE. This CDR3 contains 16 residues. V shed 2 bases and J 1 base; nucleotides not matched to a gene: 6. CDR3 bases: TGTGCCAGCAGCTTTGGGCTAGCGGGGCTCCAAGAGACCCAGTACTTC. This sequence encodes CASSFGLAGLQETQYF.

In its sample, this clone was seen a few times. The V gene is TRBV7-3, the J gene TRBJ2-7, with D unclear. Per the germline V gene, CDR1 is SGHTA and CDR2 is FQGTGA. The CDR3 covers 15 residues. Trimming pared 1 base from V and 3 bases from J, leaving 13 bases between. The CDR3 here is CASSLNLVSDYEQYF. CDR3 DNA: TGTGCCAGCAGCTTAAACCTCGTCTCGGACTACGAGCAGTACTTC.

This chain connects TRBV7-9 to TRBJ2-7; the match to TRBD1 covers 8 bases. Germline V gives CDR1 SEHNR, CDR2 FQNEAQ (reference sequence). V dropped 4 bases and J dropped 9; count of bases not matched to a gene: 8. This CDR3 comprises 13 residues. The CDR3 sequence: CASSSQTGVSQYF. The CDR3 DNA reads as TGTGCCAGCAGCTCCCAGACAGGGGTTTCGCAGTACTTC.

This chain links TRBV6-5 with TRBJ1-5; tentatively, D is TRBD1 (6 bases). The germline gives CDR1 MNHEY, CDR2 SVGAGI. The CDR3 is 15 amino acids. Trimming shortened V by 5 bases and J by 0 bases, and 11 bases separated the two germline ends. CDR3 in amino acids: CASSPGDYSNQPQHF. The CDR3 DNA reads TGTGCCAGCAGTCCAGGGGATTATAGCAATCAGCCCCAGCATTTT.

The rearrangement joins TRBV10-3 to TRBJ2-1, with a weak D call TRBD2 (7 bases). The germline V and J ends were trimmed by 2 bases and 0 bases, with 17 bases remaining between them. The CDR3 runs 18 residues. Looked up from germline, CDR1 is ENHRY and CDR2 is SYGVKD. CDR3 nucleotides: TGTGCCATCAGTGAGCCGGGGGCGGGCGGGAGCTCCTACAATGAGCAGTTCTTC. Residues: CAISEPGAGGSSYNEQFF.

The count of this clone is one. The chain joins TRBV10-3 to TRBJ2-7; D is unresolved. In germline, CDR1 is ENHRY, CDR2 SYGVKD. Trimming removed 3 bases from V and 0 bases from J, with 9 bases in between. The CDR3 covers 14 residues. DNA for the CDR3: TGTGCCATCAGTGATAGCAGAAGCTCCTACGAGCAGTACTTC. Protein product: CAISDSRSSYEQYF.

The V call is TRBV9, the J call TRBJ1-2; D is unresolved. This CDR3 spans 13 amino acids. Germline CDR1 SGDLS, CDR2 YYNGEE. V lost 4 bases and J 1 base, leaving 8 bases between the germline ends. The CDR3 DNA sequence: TGTGCCAGCAGCTCACTCTTTAACTATGGCTACACCTTC. This translates into CASSSLFNYGYTF.

In DNA, the CDR3 is TGTGCCAGCAGAACGGACAGGGGATTTAATTCACCCCTCCACTTT. Translating gives CASRTDRGFNSPLHF. The chain uses TRBV6-5 and TRBJ1-6; the match to TRBD1 covers 9 bases. There are 15 residues in the CDR3. V gave up 6 bases and J gave up 6 bases; unmatched junction bases: 6. Germline V gives CDR1 MNHEY, CDR2 SVGAGI.

J is TRBJ2-7 and V is TRBV3-1 (or the pseudogene TRBV3-2), with 10 positions matching TRBD2. The V gene end was trimmed by 1 base and the J gene end by 0 bases; junction bases not matched to a gene: 3. The CDR3 totals 16 residues. The germline CDR1 and CDR2 sequences are LGHDT and YNNKEL (reference sequence). In DNA, the CDR3 is TGTGCCAGCAGCCAAGCTCTAGCGGGGGTCTCCTACGAGCAGTACTTC. As protein: CASSQALAGVSYEQYF.

The chain is built from TRBV6-5 and TRBJ1-1; D perhaps matches TRBD1 (6 bases). The CDR3 has 13 residues. Trimming shortened V by 6 bases and J by 0 bases, and 8 bases separated the two germline ends. Looked up from germline, CDR1 is MNHEY and CDR2 is SVGAGI. The DNA for the CDR3 is TGTGCCAGCAGGGACAGCTTGAACACTGAAGCTTTCTTT. Its translation is CASRDSLNTEAFF.